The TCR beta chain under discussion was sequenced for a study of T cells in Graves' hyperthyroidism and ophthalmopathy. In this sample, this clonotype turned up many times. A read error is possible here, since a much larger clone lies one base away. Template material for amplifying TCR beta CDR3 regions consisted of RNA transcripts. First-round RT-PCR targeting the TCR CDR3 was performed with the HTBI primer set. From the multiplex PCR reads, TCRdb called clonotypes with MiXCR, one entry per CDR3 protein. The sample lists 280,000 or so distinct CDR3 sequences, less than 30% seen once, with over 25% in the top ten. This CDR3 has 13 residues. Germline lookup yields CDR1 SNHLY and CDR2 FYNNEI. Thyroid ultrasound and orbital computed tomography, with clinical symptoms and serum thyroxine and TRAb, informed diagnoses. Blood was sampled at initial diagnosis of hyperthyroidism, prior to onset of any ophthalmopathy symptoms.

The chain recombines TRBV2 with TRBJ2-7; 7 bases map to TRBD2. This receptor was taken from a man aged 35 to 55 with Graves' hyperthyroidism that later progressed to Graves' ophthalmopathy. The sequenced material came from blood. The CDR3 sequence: CASRLSGIYGQYF. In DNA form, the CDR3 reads TGTGCCAGCAGGCTGAGCGGGATCTACGGGCAGTACTTC.